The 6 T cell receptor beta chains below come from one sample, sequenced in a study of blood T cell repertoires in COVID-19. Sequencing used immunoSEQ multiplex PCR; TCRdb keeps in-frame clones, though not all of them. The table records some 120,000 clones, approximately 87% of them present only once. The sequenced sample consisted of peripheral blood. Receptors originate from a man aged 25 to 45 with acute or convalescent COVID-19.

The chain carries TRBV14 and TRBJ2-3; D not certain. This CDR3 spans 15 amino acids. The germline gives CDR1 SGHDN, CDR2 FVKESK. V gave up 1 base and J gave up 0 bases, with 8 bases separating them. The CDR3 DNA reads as TGTGCCAGCAGCCAAGTGACTGTTAGCACAGATACGCAGTATTTT. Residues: CASSQVTVSTDTQYF.

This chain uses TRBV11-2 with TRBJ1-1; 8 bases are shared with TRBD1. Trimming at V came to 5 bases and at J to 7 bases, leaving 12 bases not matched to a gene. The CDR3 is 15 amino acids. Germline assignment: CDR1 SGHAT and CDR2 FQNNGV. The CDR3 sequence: CASSPLGQGMVEAFF. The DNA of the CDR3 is TGTGCCAGCAGCCCCCTCGGACAGGGTATGGTTGAAGCTTTCTTT.

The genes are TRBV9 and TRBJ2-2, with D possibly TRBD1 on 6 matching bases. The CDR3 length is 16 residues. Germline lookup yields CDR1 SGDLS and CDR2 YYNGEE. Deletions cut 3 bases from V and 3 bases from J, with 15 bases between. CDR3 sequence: CASSEQTGIHTGELFF. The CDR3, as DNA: TGTGCCAGCAGCGAACAAACAGGGATTCACACCGGGGAGCTGTTTTTT.

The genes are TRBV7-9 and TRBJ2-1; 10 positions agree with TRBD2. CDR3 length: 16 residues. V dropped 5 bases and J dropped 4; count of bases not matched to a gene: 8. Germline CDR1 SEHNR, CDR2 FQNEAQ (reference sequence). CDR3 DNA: TGTGCCAGCAGCGGCTGGACTAGCGGAGAATACAATGAGCAGTTCTTC. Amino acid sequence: CASSGWTSGEYNEQFF.

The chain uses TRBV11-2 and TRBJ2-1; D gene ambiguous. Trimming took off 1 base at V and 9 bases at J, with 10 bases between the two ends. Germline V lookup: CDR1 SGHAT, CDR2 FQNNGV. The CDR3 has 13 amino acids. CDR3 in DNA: TGTGCCAGCAGCTTAGCCAGGAATGGTGAGCAGTTCTTC. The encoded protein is CASSLARNGEQFF.

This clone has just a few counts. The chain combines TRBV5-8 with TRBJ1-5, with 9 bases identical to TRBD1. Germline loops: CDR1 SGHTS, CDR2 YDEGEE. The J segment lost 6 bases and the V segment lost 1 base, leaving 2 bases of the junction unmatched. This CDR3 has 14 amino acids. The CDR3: CASSLNRGRQPQHF. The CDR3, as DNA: TGTGCCAGCAGCTTGAACAGGGGGCGTCAGCCCCAGCATTTT.